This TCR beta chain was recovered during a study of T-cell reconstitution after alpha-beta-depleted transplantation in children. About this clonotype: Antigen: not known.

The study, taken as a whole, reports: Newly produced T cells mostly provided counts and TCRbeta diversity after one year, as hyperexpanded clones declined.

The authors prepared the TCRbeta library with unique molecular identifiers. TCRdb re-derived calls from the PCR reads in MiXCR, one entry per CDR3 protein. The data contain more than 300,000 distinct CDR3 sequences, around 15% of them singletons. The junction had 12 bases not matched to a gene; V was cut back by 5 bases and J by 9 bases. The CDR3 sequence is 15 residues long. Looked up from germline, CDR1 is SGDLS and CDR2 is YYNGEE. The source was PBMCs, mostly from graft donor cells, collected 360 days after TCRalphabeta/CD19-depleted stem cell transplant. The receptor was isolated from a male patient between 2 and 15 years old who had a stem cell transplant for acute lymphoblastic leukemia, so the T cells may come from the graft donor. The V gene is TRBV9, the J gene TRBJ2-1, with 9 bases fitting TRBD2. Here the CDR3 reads CASSLAGARGGEQFF. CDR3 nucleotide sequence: TGTGCCAGCAGTTTAGCGGGAGCCCGCGGGGGTGAGCAGTTCTTC.